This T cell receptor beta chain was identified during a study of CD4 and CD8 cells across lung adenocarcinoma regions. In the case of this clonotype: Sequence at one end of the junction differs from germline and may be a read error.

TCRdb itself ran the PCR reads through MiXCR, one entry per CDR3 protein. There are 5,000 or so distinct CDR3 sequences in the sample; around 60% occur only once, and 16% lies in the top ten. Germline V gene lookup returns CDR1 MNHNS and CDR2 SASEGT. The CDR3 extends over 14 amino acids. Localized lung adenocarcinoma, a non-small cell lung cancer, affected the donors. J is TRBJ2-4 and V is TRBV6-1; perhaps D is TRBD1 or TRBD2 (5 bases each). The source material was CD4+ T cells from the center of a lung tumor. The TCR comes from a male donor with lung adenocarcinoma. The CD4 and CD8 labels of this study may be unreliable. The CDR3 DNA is TGTGCCAGCACGGGGCTGTCAGCCCCAAACACTCAGTACTTC. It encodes CASTGLSAPNTQYF.